This passage covers 31 T cell receptor beta chains from one sample sequenced in a study of blood T cells in healthy people across ages. PCR was performed a second time for roughly 7 to 11 cycles using a sample-barcoded 5' primer and a J-beta primer mix. TCRdb independently ran MiXCR on the 5' RACE reads; one entry per CDR3 protein. The table records 1.5 million to 2 million distinct CDR3 sequences, 30% to 35% of them present only once. Specimen: blood. All receptors come from a woman between 25 and 40 years old in good health.

This chain links TRBV30 with TRBJ1-2; the D is unclear. The CDR3 covers 10 residues. Deletions cut 3 bases from V and 4 bases from J, with 3 bases between. In germline, CDR1 is GTSNPN, CDR2 SVGIG (reference sequence). In DNA, the CDR3 is TGTGCCTGGAGGACCTATGGCTACACCTTC. This codes for CAWRTYGYTF.

This clonotype was recorded a few times. The chain has TRBV6-6 and TRBJ2-3; TRBD2 matches 9 bases. With 10 bases clipped from V and 4 bases from J, the junction kept 12 bases outside the gene matches. The CDR3 totals 15 residues. CDR1 is MNHNY, CDR2 SVGAGI, per germline (reference sequence). The CDR3 DNA reads as TGTGCCACCCGCTTTCTAGCGGGGAATCCAGATACGCAGTATTTT. Its protein is CATRFLAGNPDTQYF.

V and J are TRBV27 and TRBJ2-1; a weak D match, TRBD2 (5 bases). The germline V gene has CDR1 MNHEY and CDR2 SMNVEV (reference sequence). The ends were cut back, 3 bases at V and 6 bases at J, with 12 bases in the middle. CDR3 size: 14 residues. CDR3 protein: CASSLRGKLNEQFF. The DNA for the CDR3 is TGTGCCAGCAGTTTGCGAGGGAAACTCAATGAGCAGTTCTTC.

The sample holds a few counts of this clonotype. V usage is TRBV6-1 and J usage is TRBJ1-2; 10 bases align to TRBD1. The V gene's germline CDR1 is MNHNS and CDR2 SASEGT. The CDR3 runs to 14 residues. The J segment lost 4 bases and the V segment lost 4 bases, leaving 3 bases of the junction unmatched. CDR3: CASSGDRGSYGYTF. The CDR3 bases are TGTGCCAGCAGTGGGGACAGGGGAAGCTATGGCTACACCTTC.

Concerning this clonotype itself: One end of the junction is discordant with germline, which a read error may explain. The genes are TRBV7-2 and TRBJ2-3; 7 bases are shared with TRBD2. This CDR3 spans 15 amino acids. Per germline, CDR1 SGHTA and CDR2 FQGNSA. CDR3 loop: CAGSSWTSLTDTQYF. CDR3 DNA sequence: TGTGCCGGCAGCTCCTGGACTAGTTTAACAGATACGCAGTATTTT.

V usage is TRBV20-1 and J usage is TRBJ1-4; 8 nucleotides align to TRBD1. From germline, CDR1 is DFQATT and CDR2 SNEGSKA (reference sequence). This CDR3 has 14 residues. The ends lost 0 bases at V and 7 bases at J; junction bases unmatched: 4. The CDR3 bases are TGCAGTGCTAGAGAGACAGGGGCAGGTGAAAAACTGTTTTTT. It yields the protein CSARETGAGEKLFF.

This clonotype was found many times. The chain combines TRBV6-6 with TRBJ2-1; D call uncertain. Per the germline V gene, CDR1 is MNHNY and CDR2 is SVGAGI (reference sequence). Trimming stripped 6 bases from V and 7 bases from J, with 10 bases between. The CDR3 has 12 residues. The CDR3 DNA is TGTGCCAGCAGCCGCGACTCTAATGAGCAGTTCTTC. Its translation: CASSRDSNEQFF.

The chain carries TRBV20-1 and TRBJ1-3; 7 positions agree with TRBD1. The CDR3 spans 14 residues. J lost 0 bases, V lost 6 bases, and 5 bases had no gene match. Germline-derived CDR1 and CDR2 are DFQATT and SNEGSKA (reference sequence). CDR3 DNA: TGCAGTGCCCCCGACAGGGCCTCTGGAAACACCATATATTTT. Translating it yields CSAPDRASGNTIYF.

In its sample, this clonotype was seen a few times. This chain uses TRBV9 with TRBJ2-7; TRBD1 agrees at 9 bases. The CDR3 length is 15 residues. The germline V gene encodes CDR1 SGDLS and CDR2 YYNGEE. V gave up 0 bases and J gave up 6 bases; unmatched junction bases: 7. The CDR3 spells CASSVGGTGRFEQYF. In DNA form, the CDR3 reads TGTGCCAGCAGCGTAGGAGGGACAGGGCGTTTCGAGCAGTACTTC.

This clonotype was observed a single time. The chain has TRBV6-6 and TRBJ2-7, with D perhaps assigned TRBD1 or TRBD2 (5 bases each). Trimming stripped 6 bases from V and 9 bases from J, with 15 bases between. Germline V gives CDR1 MNHNY, CDR2 SVGAGI (reference sequence). The CDR3 is 12 amino acids. CDR3 in amino acids: CASSRDRGGQYF. Written as DNA, the CDR3 is TGTGCCAGCAGCCGGGACCGAGGAGGGCAGTACTTC.

This clonotype was observed many times. The rearrangement uses TRBV11-2 and TRBJ2-3; D is possibly TRBD2 (6 bases). Per the germline V gene, CDR1 is SGHAT and CDR2 is FQNNGV. The CDR3 totals 16 residues. Trimming cost V 1 base and J 4 bases, with 15 bases left between them. CDR3 sequence: CASSLVGGAPSDTQYF. The CDR3 region has the DNA TGTGCCAGCAGCTTAGTGGGGGGAGCCCCGTCAGATACGCAGTATTTT.

The CDR3: CASSAKRGGETQYF. The DNA for the CDR3 is TGTGCCAGCAGCGCGAAACGGGGGGGAGAGACCCAGTACTTC. This sequence joins TRBV21-1 and TRBJ2-5; the table's D call, TRBD1, was not checked against the DNA. TRBV21-1 is marked as a pseudogene. The CDR3 is made up of 14 amino acids.

The V and J genes are TRBV4-1 and TRBJ2-7, with D possibly matching TRBD1 (6 bases). With 0 bases removed from V and 5 bases from J, the gap between germline ends came to 20 bases. The CDR3 has 17 amino acids. Germline values: CDR1 MGHRA, CDR2 YSYEKL. The CDR3 sequence is CASSQDFRVTGKDEQYF. For the CDR3, the DNA is TGCGCCAGCAGCCAAGATTTTCGAGTTACAGGGAAAGACGAGCAGTACTTC.

This clonotype has ten or more counts. A much more abundant neighbour one base away suggests this may be a read error. V gene TRBV12-3 or TRBV12-4 combines with J gene TRBJ2-3; tentatively, D is TRBD2 (5 bases). There are 16 residues in the CDR3. The CDR3 loop reads CASSLLSGAATDAQYF. CDR3 DNA sequence: TGTGCCAGCAGTCTCCTCTCCGGAGCGGCCACAGATGCGCAGTATTTT.

The V and J genes are TRBV28 and TRBJ1-6; no reliable D call. CDR1 is MDHEN, CDR2 SYDVKM, per germline. The length of the CDR3 is 12 residues. The V gene lost 10 bases and the J gene lost 10 bases, with 14 bases spanning the gap. CDR3 in DNA: TGTGCCACCCGACAAGGAAGGTCACCCCTCCACTTT. Its protein product is CATRQGRSPLHF.

This clonotype was observed a few times. This chain connects TRBV4-1 to TRBJ2-5; D ambiguous. The CDR3 loop spans 15 amino acids. Germline-derived CDR1 and CDR2 are MGHRA and YSYEKL. Between the trimmed V and J ends, which lost 2 bases and 0 bases, there was a span of 10 bases. CDR3 in amino acids: CASSQPDSYQETQYF. CDR3 DNA: TGCGCCAGCAGCCAACCCGACTCGTACCAAGAGACCCAGTACTTC.

The chain links TRBV27 to TRBJ2-7, with D maybe TRBD2 (7 bases). V gave up 8 bases and J gave up 2 bases, with 19 bases separating them. There are 15 residues in the CDR3. Germline V gene lookup returns CDR1 MNHEY and CDR2 SMNVEV (reference sequence). CDR3 region: CASRLQGRGPYEQYF. The CDR3 DNA follows: TGTGCCAGCCGACTGCAGGGGAGGGGACCCTACGAGCAGTACTTC.

Concerning this clonotype itself: A much larger clone differs by one base, so this may be a read error. V is TRBV6-6 and J is TRBJ1-6; D gene ambiguous. V shed 7 bases and J shed 7 bases, with 14 bases lying between them. The CDR3 has 14 amino acids. From germline, CDR1 is MNHNY and CDR2 SVGAGI (reference sequence). This CDR3 reads CASTLAEANSPLHF. For the CDR3, the DNA is TGTGCCAGCACCCTCGCAGAGGCCAATTCACCCCTCCACTTT.

This rearrangement joins TRBV7-3 to TRBJ1-2, with 7 bases aligning to TRBD1. The CDR3 covers 14 residues. Germline loops: CDR1 SGHTA, CDR2 FQGTGA. The J segment lost 6 bases and the V segment lost 1 base, leaving 5 bases of the junction unmatched. CDR3 sequence: CASSLNRGTHGYTF. For the CDR3, the DNA is TGTGCCAGCAGCTTAAACAGGGGCACTCATGGCTACACCTTC.

This clonotype was seen a handful of times. J is TRBJ2-1 and V is TRBV7-2, with D possibly being TRBD2 (6 bases). The CDR3 is made up of 14 amino acids. The germline V gene encodes CDR1 SGHTA and CDR2 FQGNSA. The ends were cut back, 10 bases at V and 0 bases at J, with 13 bases in the middle. Here the CDR3 reads CATGGLSSYNEQFF. CDR3 nucleotide sequence: TGTGCCACCGGAGGGCTTAGCTCCTACAATGAGCAGTTCTTC.

CDR3 in amino acids: CSAIPGQGYEQYF. The CDR3, as DNA: TGCAGTGCTATCCCGGGACAGGGTTACGAGCAGTACTTC. This chain uses TRBV20-1 with TRBJ2-7, with 9 bases lining up with TRBD1. Trimming removed 4 bases from V and 4 bases from J; junction bases left unmatched: 5. Germline-derived CDR1 and CDR2 are DFQATT and SNEGSKA (reference sequence). This CDR3 is built from 13 residues.

This clonotype turned up a few times. V gene TRBV9 combines with J gene TRBJ2-3, with a weak D call TRBD1 (6 bases). The CDR3 contains 15 residues. CDR1 and CDR2 (germline): SGDLS, YYNGEE. Trimming shortened V by 0 bases and J by 3 bases, and 11 bases separated the two germline ends. CDR3 amino acids: CASSVGIQGTDTQYF. The DNA for the CDR3 is TGTGCCAGCAGCGTAGGGATACAGGGTACAGATACGCAGTATTTT.

This clonotype was seen a few times. The chain carries TRBV7-8 and TRBJ1-2, with D hard to call. The CDR3 loop spans 15 amino acids. Deletions cut 2 bases from V and 2 bases from J, with 12 bases between. Germline-derived CDR1 and CDR2 are SGHVS and FQNEAQ. The CDR3 is CASSLSSVGNYGYTF. DNA for the CDR3: TGTGCCAGCAGCTTATCTTCTGTGGGGAACTATGGCTACACCTTC.

This clonotype was seen a few times. At one boundary the junction diverges from the germline segment, which might be a read error. The genes are TRBV4-1 and TRBJ2-7; D ambiguous. Germline assignment: CDR1 MGHRA and CDR2 YSYEKL. The CDR3 is 17 residues long. This chain's CDR3 is CTSSQAGGRTVSYEQYF. CDR3 DNA sequence: TGCACCAGCAGCCAGGCAGGCGGTAGGACGGTATCCTACGAGCAGTACTTC.

V usage is TRBV13 and J usage is TRBJ2-1; D perhaps matches TRBD2 (5 bases). The germline V gene encodes CDR1 PRHDT and CDR2 FYEKMQ (reference sequence). The CDR3 is 14 residues long. Between the trimmed V and J ends, which lost 5 bases and 8 bases, there was a span of 16 bases. The CDR3 bases are TGTGCCAGCAGCCCGAAAGGACTGTTCTATGAGCAGTTCTTC. This translates into CASSPKGLFYEQFF. The full variable domain, in which reference TRBV13 and TRBJ2-1 provide the parts outside the CDR3, is AAGVIQSPRHLIKEKRETATLKCYPIPRHDTVYWYQQGPGQDPQFLISFYEKMQSDKGSIPDRFSAQQFSDYHSELNMSSLELGDSALYFCASSPKGLFYEQFFGPGTRLTVL.

This clonotype was observed a handful of times. The chain employs TRBV7-9 and TRBJ2-3; D is unclear. The CDR3 contains 13 residues. The germline gives CDR1 SEHNR, CDR2 FQNEAQ (reference sequence). V lost 9 bases and J 2 bases, leaving 12 bases between the germline ends. In DNA, the CDR3 is TGTGCCAGTGTACGAGGAGACACAGATACGCAGTATTTT. This gives the protein CASVRGDTDTQYF.

With respect to this clonotype: No conserved phenylalanine or tryptophan is present at the end of the CDR3, so a read error is the likely explanation. V gene TRBV5-1 combines with J gene TRBJ1-1; no firm D call. This CDR3 has 14 amino acids. Trimming cost V 1 base and J 3 bases, with 10 bases left between them. Per the germline V gene, CDR1 is SGHRS and CDR2 is YFSETQ. The CDR3 DNA is TGCGCCAGCAGCTTGATCGGCGGACACACTGAAGCTTTCGTT. Translation gives CASSLIGGHTEAFV.

This clonotype was detected ten times or more. This chain links TRBV6-1 with TRBJ2-1, with 13 bases matching TRBD2. J lost 10 bases, V lost 6 bases, and 0 bases had no gene match. In germline, CDR1 is MNHNS, CDR2 SASEGT. The CDR3 sequence is 12 residues long. CDR3 sequence: CASRGLAGEQFF. Written as DNA, the CDR3 is TGTGCCAGCAGGGGACTAGCGGGAGAGCAGTTCTTC.

This clonotype was seen a few times. The J gene is TRBJ1-5, the V gene TRBV4-1, with 8 nucleotides matching TRBD1. The CDR3 has 15 residues. CDR1 is MGHRA and CDR2 is YSYEKL in the germline V gene. V shed 3 bases and J 3 bases; nucleotides not matched to a gene: 4. The CDR3 loop reads CASSHPGQDNQPQHF. Written as DNA, the CDR3 is TGCGCCAGCAGCCATCCGGGACAGGACAATCAGCCCCAGCATTTT.

The V call is TRBV9, the J call TRBJ2-1, with unresolved D. The ends were cut back, 0 bases at V and 3 bases at J, with 13 bases in the middle. Germline lookup yields CDR1 SGDLS and CDR2 YYNGEE. CDR3 length equals 16 residues. DNA of the CDR3: TGTGCCAGCAGCGTAGATCGAGCACAAGGCTACAATGAGCAGTTCTTC. Its protein is CASSVDRAQGYNEQFF. The full variable domain, in which reference TRBV9 and TRBJ2-1 provide the parts outside the CDR3, is DSGVTQTPKHLITATGQRVTLRCSPRSGDLSVYWYQQSLDQGLQFLIQYYNGEERAKGNILERFSAQQFPDLHSELNLSSLELGDSALYFCASSVDRAQGYNEQFFGPGTRLTVL.

This clonotype was picked up a small number of times. The chain employs TRBV20-1 and TRBJ1-6; 9 bases align to TRBD1. Germline CDR1 DFQATT, CDR2 SNEGSKA (reference sequence). J was trimmed by 8 bases and V by 1 base; bases with no gene match: 9. The CDR3 runs to 16 residues. The CDR3 loop is CSARVPDRGRDSPLHF. The DNA of the CDR3 is TGCAGTGCTAGAGTCCCGGACAGGGGCAGGGATTCACCCCTCCACTTT.